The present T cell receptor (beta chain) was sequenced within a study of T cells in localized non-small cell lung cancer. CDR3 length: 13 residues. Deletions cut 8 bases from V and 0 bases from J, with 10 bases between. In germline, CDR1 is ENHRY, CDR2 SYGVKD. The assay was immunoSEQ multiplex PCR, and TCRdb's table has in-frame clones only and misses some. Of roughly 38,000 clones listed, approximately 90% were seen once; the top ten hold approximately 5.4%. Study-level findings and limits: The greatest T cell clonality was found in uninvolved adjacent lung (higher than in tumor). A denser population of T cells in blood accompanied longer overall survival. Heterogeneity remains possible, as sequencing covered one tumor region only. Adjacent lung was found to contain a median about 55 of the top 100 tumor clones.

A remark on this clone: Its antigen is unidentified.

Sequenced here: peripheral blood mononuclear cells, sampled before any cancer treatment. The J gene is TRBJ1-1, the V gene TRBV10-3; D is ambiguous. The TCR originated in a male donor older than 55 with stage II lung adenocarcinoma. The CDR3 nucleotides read TGTGCCATCTCCCGGAACATGAACACTGAAGCTTTCTTT. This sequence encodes CAISRNMNTEAFF.